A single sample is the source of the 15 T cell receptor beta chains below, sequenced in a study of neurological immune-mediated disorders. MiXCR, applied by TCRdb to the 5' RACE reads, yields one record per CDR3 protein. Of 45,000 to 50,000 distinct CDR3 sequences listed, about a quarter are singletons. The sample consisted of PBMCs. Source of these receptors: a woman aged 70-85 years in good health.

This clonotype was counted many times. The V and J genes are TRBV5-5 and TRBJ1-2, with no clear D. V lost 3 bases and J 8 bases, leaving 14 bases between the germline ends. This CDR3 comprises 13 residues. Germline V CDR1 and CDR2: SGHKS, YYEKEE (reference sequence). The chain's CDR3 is CASSSDAGLGYTF. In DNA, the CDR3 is TGTGCCAGCAGCTCTGACGCGGGCCTAGGCTACACCTTC.

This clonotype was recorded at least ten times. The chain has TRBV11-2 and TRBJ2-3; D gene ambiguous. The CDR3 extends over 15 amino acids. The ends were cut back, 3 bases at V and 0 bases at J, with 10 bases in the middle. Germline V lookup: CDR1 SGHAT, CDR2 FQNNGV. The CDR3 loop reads CASSLIGGSTDTQYF. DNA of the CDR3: TGTGCCAGCAGCTTGATTGGCGGAAGCACAGATACGCAGTATTTT. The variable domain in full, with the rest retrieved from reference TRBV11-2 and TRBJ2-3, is EAGVAQSPRYKIIEKRQSVAFWCNPISGHATLYWYQQILGQGPKLLIQFQNNGVVDDSQLPKDRFSAERLKGVDSTLKIQPAKLEDSAVYLCASSLIGGSTDTQYFGPGTRLTVL.

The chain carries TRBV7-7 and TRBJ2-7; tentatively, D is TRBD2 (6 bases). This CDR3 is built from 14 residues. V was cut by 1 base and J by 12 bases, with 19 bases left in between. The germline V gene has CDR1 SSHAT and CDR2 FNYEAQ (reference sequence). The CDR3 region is CASSLGAGQPPSYF. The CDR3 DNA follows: TGTGCCAGCAGCTTAGGGGCGGGGCAGCCACCATCGTACTTC. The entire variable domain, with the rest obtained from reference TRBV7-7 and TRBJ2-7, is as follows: GAGVSQSPRYKVTKRGQDVTLRCDPISSHATLYWYQQALGQGPEFLTYFNYEAQPDKSGLPSDRFSAERPEGSISTLTIQRTEQRDSAMYRCASSLGAGQPPSYFGPGTRLTVT.

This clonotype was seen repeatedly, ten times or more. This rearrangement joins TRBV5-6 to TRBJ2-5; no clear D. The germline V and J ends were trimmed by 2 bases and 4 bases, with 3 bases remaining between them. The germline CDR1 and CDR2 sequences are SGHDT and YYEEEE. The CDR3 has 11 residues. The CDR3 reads CASSLLETQYF. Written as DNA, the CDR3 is TGTGCCAGCAGCTTACTAGAGACCCAGTACTTC. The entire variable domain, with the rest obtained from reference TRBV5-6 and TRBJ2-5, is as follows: DAGVTQSPTHLIKTRGQQVTLRCSPKSGHDTVSWYQQALGQGPQFIFQYYEEEERQRGNFPDRFSGHQFPNYSSELNVNALLLGDSALYLCASSLLETQYFGPGTRLLVL.

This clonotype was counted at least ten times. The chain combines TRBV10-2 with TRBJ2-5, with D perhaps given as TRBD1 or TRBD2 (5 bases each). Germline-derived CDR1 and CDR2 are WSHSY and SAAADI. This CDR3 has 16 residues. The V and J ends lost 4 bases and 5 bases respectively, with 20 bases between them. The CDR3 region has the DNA TGCGCCAGCAGTGGGTGGGGACGCGCCTCGGGGGAGACCCAGTACTTC. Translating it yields CASSGWGRASGETQYF.

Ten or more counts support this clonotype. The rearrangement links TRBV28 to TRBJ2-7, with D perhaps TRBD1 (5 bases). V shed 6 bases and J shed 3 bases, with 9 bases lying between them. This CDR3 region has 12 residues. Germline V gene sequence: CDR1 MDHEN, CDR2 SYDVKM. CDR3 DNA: TGTGCCAGCAGCTCTAGGGGCTACGAGCAGTACTTC. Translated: CASSSRGYEQYF.

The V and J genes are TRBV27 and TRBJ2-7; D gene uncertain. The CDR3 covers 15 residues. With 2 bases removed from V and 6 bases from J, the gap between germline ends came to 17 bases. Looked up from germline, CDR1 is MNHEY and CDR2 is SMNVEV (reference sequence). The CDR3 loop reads CASSLAWGLHAEQYF. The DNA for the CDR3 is TGTGCCAGCAGTTTAGCGTGGGGTCTTCATGCCGAGCAGTACTTC.

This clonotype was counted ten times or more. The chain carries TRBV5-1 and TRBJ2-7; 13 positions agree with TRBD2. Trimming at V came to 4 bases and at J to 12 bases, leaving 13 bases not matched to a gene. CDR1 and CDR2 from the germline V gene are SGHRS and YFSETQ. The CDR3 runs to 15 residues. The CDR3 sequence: CASSGPGTSGTARYF. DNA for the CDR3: TGCGCCAGCAGCGGCCCCGGGACTAGCGGGACTGCAAGGTACTTC.

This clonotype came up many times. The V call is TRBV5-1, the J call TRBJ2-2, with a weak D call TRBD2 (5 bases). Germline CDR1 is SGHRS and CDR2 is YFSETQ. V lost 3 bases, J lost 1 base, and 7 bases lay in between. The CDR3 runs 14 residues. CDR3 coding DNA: TGCGCCAGCAGCTACGAGGGGAACACCGGGGAGCTGTTTTTT. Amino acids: CASSYEGNTGELFF.

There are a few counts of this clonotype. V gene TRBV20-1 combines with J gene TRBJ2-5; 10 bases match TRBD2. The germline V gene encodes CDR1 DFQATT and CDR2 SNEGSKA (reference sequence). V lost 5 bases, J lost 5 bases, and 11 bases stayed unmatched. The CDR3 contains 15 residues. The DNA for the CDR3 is TGCAGTGCTCCGGGCAGCGGGGGGGCCGCGGAGACCCAGTACTTC. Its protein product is CSAPGSGGAAETQYF.

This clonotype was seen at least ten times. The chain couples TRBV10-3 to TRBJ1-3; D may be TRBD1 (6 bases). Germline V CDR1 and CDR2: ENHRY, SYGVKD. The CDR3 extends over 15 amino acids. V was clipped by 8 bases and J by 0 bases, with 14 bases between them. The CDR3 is CAIGPRGGSGNTIYF. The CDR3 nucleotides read TGTGCCATCGGCCCGAGAGGGGGCTCTGGAAACACCATATATTTT.

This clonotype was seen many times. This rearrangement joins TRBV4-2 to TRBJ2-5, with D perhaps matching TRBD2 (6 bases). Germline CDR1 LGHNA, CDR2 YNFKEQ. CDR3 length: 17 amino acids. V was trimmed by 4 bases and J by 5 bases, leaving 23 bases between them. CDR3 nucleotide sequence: TGTGCCAGCAGCCCCCGCAGTTGGGGGTACGGAGGGGAGACCCAGTACTTC. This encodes CASSPRSWGYGGETQYF.

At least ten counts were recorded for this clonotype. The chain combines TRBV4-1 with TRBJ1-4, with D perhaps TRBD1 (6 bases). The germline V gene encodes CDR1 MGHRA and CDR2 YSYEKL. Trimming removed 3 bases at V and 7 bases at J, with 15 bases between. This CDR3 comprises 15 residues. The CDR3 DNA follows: TGCGCCAGCAGCCAGGACAGCCAACTAATTGAAAAACTGTTTTTT. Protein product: CASSQDSQLIEKLFF.

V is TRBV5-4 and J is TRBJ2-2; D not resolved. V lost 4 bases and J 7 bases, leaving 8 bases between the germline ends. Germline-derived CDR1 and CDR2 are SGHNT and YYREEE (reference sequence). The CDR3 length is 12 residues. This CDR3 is CASSPPGGELFF. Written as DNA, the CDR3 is TGTGCCAGCAGCCCTCCGGGCGGGGAGCTGTTTTTT.

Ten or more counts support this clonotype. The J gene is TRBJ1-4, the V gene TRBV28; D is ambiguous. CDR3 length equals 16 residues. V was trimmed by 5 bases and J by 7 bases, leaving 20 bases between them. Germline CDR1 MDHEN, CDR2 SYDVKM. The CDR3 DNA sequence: TGTGCCAGCAGTCGAAAGGTCGGTGATAACGGTGAAAAACTGTTTTTT. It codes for CASSRKVGDNGEKLFF.